The present T cell receptor beta chain was sequenced within a study of CD8 T cells in ankylosing spondylitis. Points from the study as a whole: Blood of patients with ankylosing spondylitis appeared to be characterized by a TCR beta motif of about eight highly homologous variants.

TCRdb reprocessed the 5' RACE reads with MiXCR, giving one entry per CDR3 protein. The data show some 840,000 distinct CDR3 sequences, roughly 12% seen once. The germline gives CDR1 SGDLS, CDR2 YYNGEE. The CDR3 runs to 16 residues. The V end was cut by 0 bases, the J end by 8 bases, with 15 bases between. Concerning this clonotype: Its specificity is not known.

Sequencing was performed on blood, either unsorted or a sorted T cell fraction (not recorded which). The clonotype comes from a male donor with ankylosing spondylitis. The gene calls are TRBV9 and TRBJ1-6; no reliable D call. The CDR3, as DNA: TGTGCCAGCAGCGTAGACCCGTATATAGAGGATTCACCCCTCCACTTT. Protein product: CASSVDPYIEDSPLHF. The entire variable domain, with the rest obtained from reference TRBV9 and TRBJ1-6, is as follows: DSGVTQTPKHLITATGQRVTLRCSPRSGDLSVYWYQQSLDQGLQFLIQYYNGEERAKGNILERFSAQQFPDLHSELNLSSLELGDSALYFCASSVDPYIEDSPLHFGNGTRLTVT.